These T cell receptor beta chains were read from a single sample in a study of T cells after yellow fever vaccination. TCRdb recomputed calls from the 5' RACE reads with MiXCR, one row per CDR3 protein. The table lists 300,000 or so distinct CDR3 sequences, less than 9.5% of them singletons. The sequenced sample was CD4+ T cells sorted from PBMCs, obtained 5 days after the yellow fever booster vaccination. The receptor set was obtained from a man aged 18 to 30 who received the YFV17D yellow fever vaccine. Both conserved end residues are part of each CDR3. The D gene is left open where the match is weak. Clone size is shown for a subset of rows, as once, few, many or a class of expanded clone.

d_call clone_size j_call v_call cdr3_nt cdr3_aa
. few TRBJ1-2 TRBV5-4 TGTGCCAGCAGCTTGAGGGGGTCAAACTATGGCTACACCTTC CASSLRGSNYGYTF
TRBD1 few TRBJ2-5 TRBV5-1 TGCGCCAGCAGCTTCCAACTGACAGGGGGCCAAGAGACCCAGTACTTC CASSFQLTGGQETQYF
TRBD1 . TRBJ2-3 TRBV6-5 TGTGCCAGCAGTTACGCCGGCGGACAGGGGACAGATACGCAGTATTTT CASSYAGGQGTDTQYF
. . TRBJ1-2 TRBV6-1 TGTGCCAGCAGCCTAGCCACGGCTAACTATGGCTACACCTTC CASSLATANYGYTF
TRBD2 few TRBJ2-1 TRBV6-5 TGTGCCAGCACCCCGCTAGCGGGGGGGCGCGGTGAGCAGTTCTTC CASTPLAGGRGEQFF
TRBD2 few TRBJ2-7 TRBV6-5 TGTGCCAGCACCGGCGGGGGGGCCTTTGGCTACGAGCAGTACTTC CASTGGGAFGYEQYF
TRBD1 few TRBJ1-1 TRBV5-1 TGCGCCAGCAGCCGGGACAGGGGAAATCGGAACACTGAAGCTTTCTTT CASSRDRGNRNTEAFF
. . TRBJ2-5 TRBV6-1 TGTGCCAGCAGCGTACAGGGCCCCCACCAAGAGACCCAGTACTTC CASSVQGPHQETQYF
. . TRBJ1-6 TRBV20-1 TGCAGTGCTAGACTGGTTAGCTCCTATAATTCACCCCTCCACTTT CSARLVSSYNSPLHF
. . TRBJ2-1 TRBV7-2 TGTGCCAGCAGCTTAGGCCAGAGGGGGACCTACAATGAGCAGTTCTTC CASSLGQRGTYNEQFF
. . TRBJ2-5 TRBV9 TGTGCCAGCAGCGTGCACGGGGAAGAGACCCAGTACTTC CASSVHGEETQYF
TRBD2 . TRBJ2-1 TRBV12-3/TRBV12-4 TGTGCCAGCAGTCAAATCGGGACTAGCGGAAACAATGAGCAGTTCTTC CASSQIGTSGNNEQFF
TRBD2 . TRBJ2-1 TRBV30 TGTGCCGGAAGAAGGGGGGAGGGACTAGCGGAACCTGAGCAGTTCTTC CAGRRGEGLAEPEQFF
. few TRBJ2-2 TRBV4-2 TGTGCCAGCAGCCAAGATTACGGGACCGGGGAGCTGTTTTTT CASSQDYGTGELFF
. . TRBJ2-2 TRBV5-1 TGCGCCAGCAGCTTAATCGGGGAAGGCACCGGGGAGCTGTTTTTT CASSLIGEGTGELFF
. . TRBJ2-5 TRBV7-8 TGTGCCAGCAGCTCCCGGAGGGATTTGGGAGAGACCCAGTACTTC CASSSRRDLGETQYF
TRBD1 few TRBJ1-2 TRBV10-3 TGTGCCATCGGGGAACAGGGGGACAGAAGCTATGGCTACACCTTC CAIGEQGDRSYGYTF
. . TRBJ1-2 TRBV5-5 TGTGCCAGCAGCTTGGAGTTGGTCTATGGCTACACCTTC CASSLELVYGYTF
TRBD1 . TRBJ1-2 TRBV7-2 TGTGCCAGCAGGGGGACAGGGGGGATCCATGGCTACACCTTC CASRGTGGIHGYTF
TRBD1 . TRBJ1-2 TRBV2 TGTGCCAGCAGTTATGACAGGGGAGGAGGCTACACCTTC CASSYDRGGGYTF
. few TRBJ1-1 TRBV3-1 TGTGCCAGCAGCCAGAACGGAGTAAACACTGAAGCTTTCTTT CASSQNGVNTEAFF
TRBD2 . TRBJ2-1 TRBV4-2 TGTGCCAGCAGCTCCAAGCTGGGTCTAGCGGACAATGAGCAGTTCTTC CASSSKLGLADNEQFF
TRBD2 . TRBJ2-3 TRBV28 TGTGCCAGCAGTCCACCATCTAGCGGGGGAACAGATACGCAGTATTTT CASSPPSSGGTDTQYF
TRBD1 many TRBJ1-2 TRBV5-1 TGCGCCAGCAGCTTGTTACAGGGGGAGCATGGCTACACCTTC CASSLLQGEHGYTF
. few TRBJ2-6 TRBV6-1 TGTGCCAGCATCTCTGGGGAAGGGGCCAACGTCCTGACTTTC CASISGEGANVLTF
TRBD2 many TRBJ2-7 TRBV7-8 TGTGCCAGCAGTTGGACTAGCGGTACCTCCTACGAGCAGTACTTC CASSWTSGTSYEQYF
. . TRBJ1-1 TRBV20-1 TGCAGTGCTGGAAGCGAGGTTACGGCGGGCACTGAAGCTTTCTTT CSAGSEVTAGTEAFF
. few TRBJ1-5 TRBV30 TGTGCCTGGAGTGTACCCCATCAGCCCCAGCATTTT CAWSVPHQPQHF
. few TRBJ1-6 TRBV7-9 TGTGCCAGCAGCTCGCAGTCGGGGGACAATTCACCCCTCCACTTT CASSSQSGDNSPLHF
TRBD1 few TRBJ2-6 TRBV12-3/TRBV12-4 TGTGCCAGCAGTTTCGAGGGACAGGGATATGGGGCCAACGTCCTGACTTTC CASSFEGQGYGANVLTF
TRBD2 many TRBJ2-2 TRBV5-6 TGTGCCAGCAGCCCGCTGGCGGGGGGGCCCGGGGAGCTGTTTTTT CASSPLAGGPGELFF
. many TRBJ1-2 TRBV7-8 TGTGCCAGCAGCCCCGCGGAGGGGTTTCATGGCTACACCTTC CASSPAEGFHGYTF
TRBD1 many TRBJ1-2 TRBV10-3 TGTGCCATCAGTGATGTTGGGACAGATGTCTATGGCTACACCTTC CAISDVGTDVYGYTF
. many TRBJ1-5 TRBV6-2/TRBV6-3 TGTGCCAGCAGTGAGCCCCTCTCCTTCAATCAGCCCCAGCATTTT CASSEPLSFNQPQHF
. many TRBJ2-3 TRBV12-5 TGTGCTAGTGGTAGCCGTCGCGGTGGAACAGATACGCAGTATTTT CASGSRRGGTDTQYF
. . TRBJ2-5 TRBV5-6 TGTGCCAGCAGCTTCGCAGGGTGGGAGACCCAGTACTTC CASSFAGWETQYF
. few TRBJ1-1 TRBV28 TGTGCCAGCAGTTTGAACAGGGATGTTGAAGCTTTCTTT CASSLNRDVEAFF
TRBD2 . TRBJ2-3 TRBV20-1 TGCAGTGCTAGAGCCCTAGCGGGCGGAGATACGCAGTATTTT CSARALAGGDTQYF
TRBD1 . TRBJ1-1 TRBV7-3 TGTGCCAGCAGCCCGACAGGGAGCCCCCACACTGAAGCTTTCTTT CASSPTGSPHTEAFF
TRBD2 many TRBJ2-2 TRBV4-2 TGTGCCAGCAGCCAAGCTAGCGGGGGGGACACCGGGGAGCTGTTTTTT CASSQASGGDTGELFF
TRBD1 many TRBJ1-3 TRBV6-5 TGTGCCAGCAGTTACCACCTACAGGGGCCGAACTCTGGAAACACCATATATTTT CASSYHLQGPNSGNTIYF
TRBD2 few TRBJ2-3 TRBV4-2 TGTGCCAGCAGCCAGGGAGCGGGGCAAAATACGCAGTATTTT CASSQGAGQNTQYF